The 2 T cell receptor beta chains presented below share a single source sample, sequenced in a study of shared clonotypes between healthy human individuals. Profiling relied on immunoSEQ multiplex PCR, and the TCRdb table lists in-frame clones only, not all of them. The sample lists about 2.4 million clones; approximately 93% were seen once. The source material was naive CD4+ T cells from PBMCs. Subset indicated: CD45RA+ positively selected. Every receptor here comes from a man aged 18 to 29 in good health. Some clones in this sample may be carry-over from other donors' samples.

The genes are TRBV7-9 and TRBJ2-1, with 8 bases fitting TRBD2. The V segment lost 7 bases and the J segment 2 bases; nucleotides outside the gene matches: 4. Germline V gene lookup returns CDR1 SEHNR and CDR2 FQNEAQ (reference sequence). The CDR3 extends over 14 amino acids. The DNA for the CDR3 is TGTGCCAGCACCTTCGGGGGGGCCTACAATGAGCAGTTCTTC. It translates to CASTFGGAYNEQFF. Variable domain in full (rest from reference TRBV7-9 and TRBJ2-1): DTGVSQNPRHKITKRGQNVTFRCDPISEHNRLYWYRQTLGQGPEFLTYFQNEAQLEKSRLLSDRFSAERPKGSFSTLEIQRTEQGDSAMYLCASTFGGAYNEQFFGPGTRLTVL.

V and J are TRBV5-5 and TRBJ2-7, with D tentatively TRBD2 (6 bases). This CDR3 spans 14 amino acids. CDR1 is SGHKS, CDR2 YYEKEE, per germline (reference sequence). V shed 4 bases and J shed 4 bases, with 15 bases lying between them. CDR3 region: CASSMGGARYEQYF. The CDR3 nucleotides are TGTGCCAGCAGCATGGGCGGGGCTCGGTACGAGCAGTACTTC. Full variable domain (outside the CDR3, taken from reference TRBV5-5 and TRBJ2-7): DAGVTQSPTHLIKTRGQQVTLRCSPISGHKSVSWYQQVLGQGPQFIFQYYEKEERGRGNFPDRFSARQFPNYSSELNVNALLLGDSALYLCASSMGGARYEQYFGPGTRLTVT.